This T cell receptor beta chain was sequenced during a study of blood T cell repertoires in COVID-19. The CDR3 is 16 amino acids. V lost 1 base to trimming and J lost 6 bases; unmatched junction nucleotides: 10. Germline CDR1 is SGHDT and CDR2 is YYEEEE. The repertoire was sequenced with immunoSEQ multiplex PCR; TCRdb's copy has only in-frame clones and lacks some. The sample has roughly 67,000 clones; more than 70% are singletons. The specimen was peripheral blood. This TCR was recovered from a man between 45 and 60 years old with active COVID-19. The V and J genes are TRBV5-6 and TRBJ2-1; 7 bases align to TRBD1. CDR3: CASSLRLRAGGNEQFF. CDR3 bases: TGTGCCAGCAGCTTGAGGCTTAGGGCAGGGGGCAATGAGCAGTTCTTC.